These 32 T cell receptor beta chains originate from one sample sequenced in a study of OX40 agonist ivuxolimab in advanced cancers. Assay used: immunoSEQ multiplex PCR; TCRdb lists only in-frame clones, some missing. The data hold fewer than 80,000 clones, with roughly 80% observed a single time. Sequencing was performed on CD4+ or CD8+ T cells sorted from blood, taken in a trial of the OX40 agonist ivuxolimab. Receptor source: an adult with an advanced solid tumor such as melanoma, head and neck, liver or kidney cancer.

The chain employs TRBV28 and TRBJ2-4, with D perhaps matching TRBD1 or TRBD2 (7 bases each). V was shortened by 3 bases and J by 2 bases, with 14 bases between the two germline ends. Germline loops: CDR1 MDHEN, CDR2 SYDVKM. CDR3 length: 16 amino acids. CDR3 in amino acids: CASSFPGGASKNIQYF. DNA of the CDR3: TGTGCCAGCAGTTTCCCAGGGGGGGCCTCCAAAAACATTCAGTACTTC. The entire variable domain, with the rest obtained from reference TRBV28 and TRBJ2-4, is as follows: DVKVTQSSRYLVKRTGEKVFLECVQDMDHENMFWYRQDPGLGLRLIYFSYDVKMKEKGDIPEGYSVSREKKERFSLILESASTNQTSMYLCASSFPGGASKNIQYFGAGTRLSVL.

This clone has only a few counts. The chain has TRBV28 and TRBJ1-2; TRBD1 matches 7 bases. The J segment lost 4 bases and the V segment lost 7 bases, leaving 9 bases of the junction unmatched. Per the germline V gene, CDR1 is MDHEN and CDR2 is SYDVKM. The CDR3 is 14 amino acids. The DNA of the CDR3 is TGTGCCAGCAAGGGGGGACAGCAAACCTATGGCTACACCTTC. Amino acids: CASKGGQQTYGYTF.

The V call is TRBV7-8, the J call TRBJ2-7; TRBD1 matches 10 bases. This CDR3 has 15 amino acids. CDR1 is SGHVS, CDR2 FQNEAQ, per germline. The J segment lost 7 bases and the V segment lost 5 bases, leaving 11 bases of the junction unmatched. CDR3 residues: CASSETGTGAGEQYF. CDR3 bases: TGTGCCAGCAGCGAAACCGGGACAGGGGCGGGTGAGCAGTACTTC.

The chain combines TRBV5-7 with TRBJ2-2; 7 bases map to TRBD1. Being an ORF, TRBV5-7 has a function that is uncertain. This CDR3 is 16 amino acids long. After removal of 0 bases from V and 8 bases from J, the junction contained 10 bases not matched to a gene. This CDR3 reads CASSLGPGQVIGELFF. CDR3 coding DNA: TGTGCCAGCAGCTTGGGTCCCGGACAGGTTATTGGGGAGCTGTTTTTT.

The rearrangement uses TRBV28 and TRBJ1-2; possibly TRBD1 for D (5 bases). Germline CDR1 and CDR2: MDHEN and SYDVKM. V lost 7 bases to trimming and J lost 8 bases, with 14 bases between them. This CDR3 comprises 12 residues. The CDR3 sequence is CASTSGAWGYTF. The CDR3 region has the DNA TGTGCCAGCACCAGTGGGGCTTGGGGCTACACCTTC.

V gene TRBV7-2 combines with J gene TRBJ2-2; no firm D call. The V end was cut by 4 bases, the J end by 1 base, with 7 bases between. Germline V CDR1 and CDR2: SGHTA, FQGNSA. The CDR3 sequence is 14 residues long. The CDR3 DNA is TGTGCCAGCAGCTACTTTAGGAACACCGGGGAGCTGTTTTTT. Translation: CASSYFRNTGELFF.

This clone showed up just once. The V call is TRBV27, the J call TRBJ1-1; D perhaps matches TRBD1 (5 bases). This CDR3 has 16 residues. V shed 6 bases and J shed 1 base, with 18 bases lying between them. Per germline, CDR1 MNHEY and CDR2 SMNVEV (reference sequence). The CDR3 loop reads CASSRTRGGWNTEAFF. CDR3 DNA sequence: TGTGCCAGCAGCAGGACACGGGGAGGATGGAACACTGAAGCTTTCTTT.

The chain is built from TRBV11-3 and TRBJ2-7; D remains unclear. Germline V gene lookup returns CDR1 SGHNT and CDR2 YENEEA. Trimming took 0 bases from V and 6 from J, leaving 12 bases between them. This CDR3 comprises 14 residues. DNA of the CDR3: TGTGCCAGCAGCTTAGATGAAGGTGTGGGCGAGCAGTACTTC. Translating it yields CASSLDEGVGEQYF.

This clone has a single count. V is TRBV11-1 and J is TRBJ1-4; D not resolved. CDR3 length equals 13 residues. Germline V gene sequence: CDR1 SGHAT, CDR2 FQDESV (reference sequence). V was pared by 5 bases and J by 8 bases, with 12 bases between. The CDR3 bases are TGTGCCAGCAGCGCCGGGTTAAAGGAAAAACTGTTTTTT. Protein: CASSAGLKEKLFF.

This chain links TRBV28 with TRBJ1-4; 7 nucleotides match TRBD1. The V gene's germline CDR1 is MDHEN and CDR2 SYDVKM. Germline trimming cut 3 bases from V and 0 bases from J; bases unmatched to any gene: 10. The CDR3 length is 18 residues. In DNA form, the CDR3 reads TGTGCCAGCAGTTTCACAGGGGACATAGGGGCAACTAATGAAAAACTGTTTTTT. Translation gives CASSFTGDIGATNEKLFF.

The chain recombines TRBV5-1 with TRBJ1-1; D unclear. Germline CDR1 and CDR2: SGHRS and YFSETQ. The CDR3 totals 15 residues. The V gene lost 0 bases and the J gene lost 0 bases, with 9 bases spanning the gap. CDR3 region: CASSLGIRMNTEAFF. CDR3 DNA: TGCGCCAGCAGCTTGGGGATCAGAATGAACACTGAAGCTTTCTTT.

On this clone: At one of its ends the junction is not consistent with the germline gene, which may arise from a read error. V usage is TRBV10-3 and J usage is TRBJ1-1; D unresolved. This CDR3 has 13 residues. The germline V gene encodes CDR1 ENHRY and CDR2 SYGVKD. The CDR3: CAINEGWDTEAFF. In DNA form, the CDR3 reads TGTGCCATCAATGAGGGTTGGGACACTGAAGCTTTCTTT.

This chain's CDR3 is CASSQRTSGGAGELFF. The CDR3 DNA is TGTGCCAGCAGCCAGAGGACTAGCGGGGGGGCCGGGGAGCTGTTTTTT. The V gene is TRBV4-2, the J gene TRBJ2-2; 15 bases are a match to TRBD2. CDR1 is LGHNA and CDR2 is YNFKEQ in the germline V gene. The CDR3 is 16 amino acids. J gave up 6 bases and V 3 bases, and 2 bases lay outside the gene matches.

The rearrangement links TRBV29-1 to TRBJ2-2, with unresolved D. The CDR3 has 12 amino acids. V was cut by 6 bases and J by 3 bases, with 8 bases left in between. Germline-derived CDR1 and CDR2 are SQVTM and ANQGSEA. The CDR3 loop is CSVARDTGELFF. CDR3 bases: TGCAGCGTGGCCCGCGACACCGGGGAGCTGTTTTTT.

The chain carries TRBV5-4 and TRBJ1-1, with D possibly TRBD1 on 6 matching bases. Germline lookup yields CDR1 SGHNT and CDR2 YYREEE (reference sequence). This CDR3 is 14 amino acids long. V shed 0 bases and J shed 3 bases, with 9 bases lying between them. The CDR3 reads CASSLGGRDTEAFF. The CDR3 DNA is TGTGCCAGCAGCTTGGGGGGGCGGGACACTGAAGCTTTCTTT.

This clone was seen a handful of times. Here the CDR3 DNA reads TGCGCCAGCAGGCCTGGGGGGCCTTCGTCAGAGACCCAGTACTTC. Translating it yields CASRPGGPSSETQYF. The V and J genes are TRBV5-1 and TRBJ2-5, with D perhaps given as TRBD1 or TRBD2 (6 bases each). Trimming cost V 5 bases and J 4 bases, with 18 bases left between them. Germline V gene sequence: CDR1 SGHRS, CDR2 YFSETQ. This CDR3 spans 15 amino acids. Full variable domain (missing parts from reference TRBV5-1 and TRBJ2-5): KAGVTQTPRYLIKTRGQQVTLSCSPISGHRSVSWYQQTPGQGLQFLFEYFSETQRNKGNFPGRFSGRQFSNSRSEMNVSTLELGDSALYLCASRPGGPSSETQYFGPGTRLLVL.

The V call is TRBV2, the J call TRBJ1-3; D gene unclear. This CDR3 has 13 amino acids. V gave up 9 bases and J gave up 2 bases, with 11 bases separating them. Germline CDR1 reads SNHLY; CDR2 reads FYNNEI. The CDR3 DNA reads TGTGCCAGTCGCGTGGATGCTGGAAACACCATATATTTT. Translated, it gives CASRVDAGNTIYF.

This clone occurred a few times. The chain uses TRBV30 and TRBJ2-3; TRBD2 matches at 7 bases. J was trimmed by 0 bases and V by 7 bases; bases with no gene match: 4. This CDR3 has 13 residues. Germline V gene sequence: CDR1 GTSNPN, CDR2 SVGIG (reference sequence). The CDR3 here is CAFGGGSTDTQYF. The CDR3 DNA reads TGTGCCTTCGGCGGGGGAAGCACAGATACGCAGTATTTT.

The V and J genes are TRBV5-1 and TRBJ2-6; D could derive from TRBD1 or TRBD2 (6 bases each). V lost 4 bases and J 8 bases, leaving 10 bases between the germline ends. Looked up from germline, CDR1 is SGHRS and CDR2 is YFSETQ. This CDR3 is built from 13 residues. The CDR3 DNA reads TGCGCCAGCAGCGCGGGACATACCAACGTCCTGACTTTC. Translating gives CASSAGHTNVLTF.

CDR3 bases: TGTGCCAGAAGCTTGGGTAGGGGATCCTACAATGAGCAGTTCTTC. Translated, it gives CARSLGRGSYNEQFF. The genes are TRBV5-3 and TRBJ2-1, with D tentatively TRBD1 (5 bases). TRBV5-3 is an ORF, and what it does is uncertain. The V end lost 0 bases, the J end lost 1 base, and 8 bases lay between the germline ends. This CDR3 is 15 amino acids long.

Comments on this clone: Compared with germline, one end of the junction differs, possibly owing to a read error. V is TRBV7-7 and J is TRBJ2-1, with 11 bases matching TRBD2. The germline CDR1 and CDR2 sequences are SSHAT and FNYEAQ (reference sequence). The CDR3 spans 18 residues. The CDR3 nucleotides are TGTGCTAGCAGCTTCTCTAGCGGGGGGCCCCTGACATACAATGAGCAGTTCTTC. It translates to CASSFSSGGPLTYNEQFF. Looking up the rest from reference TRBV7-7 and TRBJ2-1 gives the full variable domain: GAGVSQSPRYKVTKRGQDVTLRCDPISSHATLYWYQQALGQGPEFLTYFNYEAQPDKSGLPSDRFSAERPEGSISTLTIQRTEQRDSAMYRCASSFSSGGPLTYNEQFFGPGTRLTVL.

The chain has TRBV11-2 and TRBJ1-2; D is uncertain. The V end lost 3 bases, the J end lost 1 base, and 9 bases lay between the germline ends. This CDR3 spans 14 amino acids. The V gene's germline CDR1 is SGHAT and CDR2 FQNNGV. The chain's CDR3 is CASSLDRSNYGYTF. DNA of the CDR3: TGTGCCAGCAGCTTGGATAGAAGTAACTATGGCTACACCTTC.

The rearrangement links TRBV30 to TRBJ1-1, with D uncertain. CDR1 is GTSNPN, CDR2 SVGIG, per germline (reference sequence). V was shortened by 3 bases and J by 5 bases, with 13 bases between the two germline ends. The CDR3 contains 13 residues. The CDR3 coding sequence is TGTGCCTGGAGGACTCTTTTCGTGACTGAAGCTTTCTTT. Amino acid sequence: CAWRTLFVTEAFF.

The chain carries TRBV30 and TRBJ1-1; no definite D call. CDR1 is GTSNPN, CDR2 SVGIG, per germline (reference sequence). V was shortened by 1 base and J by 5 bases, with 14 bases between the two germline ends. There are 14 residues in the CDR3. Here the CDR3 DNA reads TGTGCCTGGAGTGCGAACATCGTTCCTACTGAAGCTTTCTTT. Translation: CAWSANIVPTEAFF.

In its sample, this clone was seen once. The V call is TRBV30, the J call TRBJ1-5, with unresolved D. Trimming pared 0 bases from V and 4 bases from J, leaving 13 bases between. The CDR3 consists of 15 residues. Per germline, CDR1 GTSNPN and CDR2 SVGIG (reference sequence). The CDR3 bases are TGTGCCTGGAGTGTTCCGGGGAGGCTAAATCAGCCCCAGCATTTT. This gives the protein CAWSVPGRLNQPQHF.

CDR3 in DNA: TGCGCCAGCAGCTTCCAGGACTACAATGAGCAGTTCTTC. It specifies CASSFQDYNEQFF. The rearrangement uses TRBV5-1 and TRBJ2-1; unclear D gene. The V and J ends lost 2 bases and 3 bases respectively, with 6 bases between them. This CDR3 region has 13 residues. Germline V gene data show CDR1 as SGHRS and CDR2 as YFSETQ.

This clone was seen just once. V usage is TRBV2 and J usage is TRBJ1-1; perhaps TRBD1 as D (5 bases). The CDR3 has 14 residues. Per germline, CDR1 SNHLY and CDR2 FYNNEI. V gave up 8 bases and J gave up 0 bases, with 13 bases separating them. The CDR3 region has the DNA TGTGCCAGCGCCGACAACAGGATGAACACTGAAGCTTTCTTT. This codes for CASADNRMNTEAFF.

The chain has TRBV7-2 and TRBJ1-4; perhaps TRBD1 as D (5 bases). The CDR3 has 14 amino acids. V lost 2 bases and J lost 8, with 12 bases in between. CDR1 is SGHTA and CDR2 is FQGNSA in the germline V gene. The CDR3 reads CASSLNQGEEKLFF. The CDR3, as DNA: TGTGCCAGCAGCTTAAACCAGGGAGAGGAAAAACTGTTTTTT.

The gene calls are TRBV5-6 and TRBJ2-7, with D unclear. CDR3 length: 14 amino acids. Germline CDR1 is SGHDT and CDR2 is YYEEEE. The germline V and J ends were trimmed by 1 base and 5 bases, with 13 bases remaining between them. This CDR3 reads CASSLPGLSDEQYF. CDR3 coding DNA: TGTGCCAGCAGCTTGCCCGGGTTATCGGACGAGCAGTACTTC.

The chain joins TRBV2 to TRBJ1-5, with 10 bases fitting TRBD1. Losses at the gene ends were 6 bases for V and 4 bases for J; bases not matched to a gene: 3. This CDR3 contains 14 residues. The germline V gene has CDR1 SNHLY and CDR2 FYNNEI. The CDR3 loop is CASRGTGANQPQHF. DNA for the CDR3: TGTGCCAGCAGGGGGACAGGGGCGAATCAGCCCCAGCATTTT.

This clone was detected only once. The CDR3 is CASTPRMGLAGGRPYEQYF. The CDR3 DNA is TGTGCCAGCACCCCTAGGATGGGACTAGCGGGGGGTCGACCCTACGAGCAGTACTTC. The V gene is TRBV27, the J gene TRBJ2-7; 15 bases line up with TRBD2. The CDR3 spans 19 residues. Germline trimming cut 7 bases from V and 2 bases from J; bases unmatched to any gene: 15. In germline, CDR1 is MNHEY, CDR2 SMNVEV (reference sequence).

The J gene is TRBJ1-6, the V gene TRBV7-2; D gene uncertain. The CDR3 spans 15 residues. Germline V CDR1 and CDR2: SGHTA, FQGNSA. Trimming shortened V by 3 bases and J by 8 bases, and 14 bases separated the two germline ends. The CDR3 sequence: CASSFSGQSHSPLHF. The CDR3 DNA reads as TGTGCCAGCAGCTTTTCCGGGCAGTCCCATTCACCCCTCCACTTT. The variable domain in full, completed from reference TRBV7-2 and TRBJ1-6, reads GAGVSQSPSNKVTEKGKDVELRCDPISGHTALYWYRQSLGQGLEFLIYFQGNSAPDKSGLPSDRFSAERTGGSVSTLTIQRTQQEDSAVYLCASSFSGQSHSPLHFGNGTRLTVT.